This TCR beta chain was found in a study of early T cells in non-severe SARS-CoV-2 infection. In the study overall: Unsorted whole-blood RNA was sequenced in bulk, leaving chains unpaired.

This clonotype came up a few times. What it binds is unknown. CDR3 length equals 14 residues. Per the germline V gene, CDR1 is SGHTA and CDR2 is FQGTGA. V shed 5 bases and J 1 base; nucleotides not matched to a gene: 3. General observations from the study: Private and CD4 specificities were missed by VDJdb matching, which favored anti-spike CD8 responses.

Unique molecular identifiers were attached to individual cDNA molecules. Via MiXCR, TCRdb re-called the 5' RACE reads, giving one row per CDR3 protein. In the table there are around 60,000 distinct CDR3 sequences, about 19% of which are singletons. The genes are TRBV7-3 and TRBJ2-3; TRBD1 matches at 7 bases. The sample was whole blood, taken at baseline. The TCR sequence derives from an adult who was a healthcare worker with PCR-confirmed SARS-CoV-2 infection or an uninfected control (not recorded which). This CDR3 reads CASSPGQGTDTQYF. The CDR3 coding sequence is TGTGCCAGCAGCCCCGGACAGGGCACAGATACGCAGTATTTT.